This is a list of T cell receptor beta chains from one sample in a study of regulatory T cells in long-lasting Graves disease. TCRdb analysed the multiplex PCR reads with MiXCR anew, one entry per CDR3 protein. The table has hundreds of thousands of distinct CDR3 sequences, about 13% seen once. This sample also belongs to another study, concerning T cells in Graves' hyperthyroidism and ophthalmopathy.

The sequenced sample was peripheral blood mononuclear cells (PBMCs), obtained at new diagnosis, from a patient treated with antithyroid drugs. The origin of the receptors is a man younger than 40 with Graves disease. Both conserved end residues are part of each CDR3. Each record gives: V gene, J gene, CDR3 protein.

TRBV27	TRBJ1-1	CASSLSWGTGVSGTEAFF
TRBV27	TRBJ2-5	CASSEQGRGETQYF
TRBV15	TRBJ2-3	CATSRTAGTSTDTRYF
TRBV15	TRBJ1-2	CATRDIYYGYTF
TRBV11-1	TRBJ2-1	CASSRRGAYNEQFF
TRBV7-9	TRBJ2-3	CASSLGQGTTDTQYF
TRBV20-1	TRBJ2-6	CSARVSQGSGANVLTF
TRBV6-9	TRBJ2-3	CASSYSTQGDTQYF
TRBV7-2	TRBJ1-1	CASSLVAVNTEAFF
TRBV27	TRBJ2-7	CASSSQGAEQYF
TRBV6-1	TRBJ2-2	CASSPPGLADTGELFF
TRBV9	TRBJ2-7	CASSVGRGTSGYEQYF
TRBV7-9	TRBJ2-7	CASSFQGAYEQYF
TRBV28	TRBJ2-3	CASSVVDTQYF
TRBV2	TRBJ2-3	CASSDRLAGAITDTQYF
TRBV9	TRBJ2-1	CASSAGSGSGEQFF
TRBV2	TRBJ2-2	CASSESSGGSGELFF
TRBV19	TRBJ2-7	CTSSPGRVSYEQYF
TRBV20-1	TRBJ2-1	CSAGTSGKGEQFF
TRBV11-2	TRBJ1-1	CASSSYRAGTEAFF
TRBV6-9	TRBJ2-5	CASSYGQGVAETQYF
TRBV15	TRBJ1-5	CATTSRRVSGNQPQHF
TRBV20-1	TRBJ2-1	CSASRDREDEQFF
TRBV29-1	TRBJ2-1	CSVVGTVYNEQFF
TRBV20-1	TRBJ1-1	CSARGGGIDTEAFF
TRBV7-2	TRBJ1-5	CASSLRDGQPQHF
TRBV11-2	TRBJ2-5	CASSSTGWETQYF
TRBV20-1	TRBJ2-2	CSARDLVAGELFF
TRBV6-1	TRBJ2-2	CASSGSWFGAGELFF
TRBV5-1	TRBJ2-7	CASSPGDGYEQYF
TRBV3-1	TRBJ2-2	CASSLPGQGAGELFF
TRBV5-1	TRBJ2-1	CASSLVVGEDNEQFF
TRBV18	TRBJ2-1	CASSPHRDEEQFF
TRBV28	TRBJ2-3	CASSFLPGADTQYF
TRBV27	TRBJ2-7	CASGIASSYEQYF
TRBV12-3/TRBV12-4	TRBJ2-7	CASSLGGQGLGEQYF
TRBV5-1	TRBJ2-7	CASSFVGGGQFYEQYF
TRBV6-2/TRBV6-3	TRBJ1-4	CASSPRQGEVLNEKLFF
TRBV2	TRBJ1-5	CASNSRVGNQPQHF
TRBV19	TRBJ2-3	CASSILISDTQYF